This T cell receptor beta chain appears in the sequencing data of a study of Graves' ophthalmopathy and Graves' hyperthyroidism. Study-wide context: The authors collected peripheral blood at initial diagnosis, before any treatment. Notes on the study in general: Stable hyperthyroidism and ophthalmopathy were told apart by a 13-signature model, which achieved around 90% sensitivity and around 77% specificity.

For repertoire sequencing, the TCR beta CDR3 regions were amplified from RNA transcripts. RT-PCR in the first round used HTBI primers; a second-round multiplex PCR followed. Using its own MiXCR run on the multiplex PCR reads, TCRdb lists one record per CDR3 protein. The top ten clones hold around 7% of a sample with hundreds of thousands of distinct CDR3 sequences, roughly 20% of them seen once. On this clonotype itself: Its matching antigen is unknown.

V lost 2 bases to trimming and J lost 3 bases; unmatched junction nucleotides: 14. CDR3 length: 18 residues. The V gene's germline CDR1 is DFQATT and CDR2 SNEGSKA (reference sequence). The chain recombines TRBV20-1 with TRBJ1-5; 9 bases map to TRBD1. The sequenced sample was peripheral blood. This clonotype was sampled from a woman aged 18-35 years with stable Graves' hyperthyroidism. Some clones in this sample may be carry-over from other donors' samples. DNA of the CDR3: TGCAGTGCTAGACCTCGGACAGGGGCATTAGCGATCAATCAGCCCCAGCATTTT. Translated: CSARPRTGALAINQPQHF.